The entry below describes one TCR beta chain. The sample belongs to a study of T cell repertoires in cytomegalovirus infection. In germline, CDR1 is SGDLS, CDR2 YYNGEE. This CDR3 has 14 amino acids. The junction had 4 bases not matched to a gene; V was cut back by 2 bases and J by 4 bases. In TCRdb, the reads were re-called with MiXCR into one record per CDR3 protein. The sample carries 250,000 or so distinct CDR3 sequences, about 15% recorded once. This chain links TRBV9 with TRBJ1-1, with 8 bases lining up with TRBD1. Sequencing was done on a sample of CD8+ T cells from PBMCs. The clonotype was recovered from a human donor in good health (CMV status not recorded). Some clones in this sample may be carry-over from other donors' samples. CDR3 in DNA: TGTGCCAGCAGCGTTACCACAGGGGGCACTGAAGCTTTCTTT. Translating it yields CASSVTTGGTEAFF.